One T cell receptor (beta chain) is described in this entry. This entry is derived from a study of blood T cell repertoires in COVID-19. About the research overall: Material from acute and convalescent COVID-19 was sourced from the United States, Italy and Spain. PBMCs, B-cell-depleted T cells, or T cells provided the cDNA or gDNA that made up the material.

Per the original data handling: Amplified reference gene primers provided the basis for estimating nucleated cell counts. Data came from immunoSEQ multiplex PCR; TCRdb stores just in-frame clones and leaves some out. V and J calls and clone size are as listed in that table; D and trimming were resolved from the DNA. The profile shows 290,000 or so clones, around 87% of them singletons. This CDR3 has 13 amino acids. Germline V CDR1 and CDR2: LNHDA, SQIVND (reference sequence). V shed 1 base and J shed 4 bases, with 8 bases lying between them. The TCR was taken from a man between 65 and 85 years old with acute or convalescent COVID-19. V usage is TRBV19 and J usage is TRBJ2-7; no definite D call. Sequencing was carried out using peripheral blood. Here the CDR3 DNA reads TGTGCCAGTAGTATAGGACTGGCTTACGAGCAGTACTTC. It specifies CASSIGLAYEQYF.